The sample holds a few counts of the clone carrying this T cell receptor beta chain. Its antigen remains unidentified. The data originate from a study of cytomegalovirus exposure and HLA in healthy donors. Germline V CDR1 and CDR2: MDHEN, SYDVKM. The CDR3 consists of 14 residues. The J segment lost 4 bases and the V segment lost 3 bases, leaving 4 bases of the junction unmatched. General study findings and limits: In an earlier analysis, about 87% or about 30%: the productive usage of most TCR beta V segments. Sequencing likely generated an artifact that appeared as a cluster of highly shared sequence variants.

PCR used 60 Vbeta primers and 13 Jbeta primers. Sequencing was performed with immunoSEQ multiplex PCR; in TCRdb, only in-frame clones are kept and a portion is missing. The sample holds over 100,000 clones; roughly 79% are singletons and the top ten take 7.7%. The receptor was isolated from a woman between 50 and 59 years old in good health and CMV-seropositive. Sequences were obtained from PBMCs. The chain employs TRBV28 and TRBJ1-2, with 8 nucleotides matching TRBD1. DNA for the CDR3: TGTGCCAGCAGTTTGGGACAGGCAGCCTATGGCTACACCTTC. Its translation is CASSLGQAAYGYTF.